Here is one T cell receptor beta chain with its context. Its antigen is unknown. Germline trimming cut 8 bases from V and 4 bases from J; bases unmatched to any gene: 17. CDR3 length equals 18 residues. Germline values: CDR1 MGHRA, CDR2 YSYEKL. The sample is drawn from a study of cytomegalovirus exposure and HLA in healthy donors. Study-level results: Associated with HLA alleles at 0.05 false discovery rate in a later analysis were around 15,000 TCR beta sequences. Most sequenced TCRs were rare (though some public TCRs occurred in many donors).

The PCR contained 60 Vbeta and 13 Jbeta primers. This table comes from immunoSEQ multiplex PCR, and its TCRdb copy is limited to in-frame clones, with some not included. This table holds about 120,000 clones, roughly three quarters found once. The rearrangement links TRBV4-1 to TRBJ2-3, with TRBD2 matching 11 bases. The TCR was taken from a man younger than 45 in good health and CMV-seropositive. Sequences were obtained from PBMCs. The CDR3: CASRSTTSLAGVADTQYF. In DNA form, the CDR3 reads TGCGCCAGCCGATCAACGACGTCACTAGCGGGAGTTGCAGATACGCAGTATTTT.